This is a list of T cell receptor beta chains from one sample in a study of T cell repertoires and HLA-DP antigens. The antigens for these receptors are not known. Data came from immunoSEQ multiplex PCR; TCRdb stores just in-frame clones and leaves some out. The repertoire holds more than 90,000 clones, with nearly 95% as singletons. The specimen was CD4+ T cells from PBMCs. These receptors all come from a woman aged 18-35 years in good health and CMV-seronegative. Both conserved end residues are part of each CDR3. D genes are given only for firm matches. The listing skips clone size in some rows; elsewhere it reads once, few, many or a size class.

TRBV9	NA	TRBJ2-2	NA	TGTGCCAGCAGCGTAGTGAGCTCCACCGGGGAGCTGTTTTTT	CASSVVSSTGELFF
TRBV11-1	NA	TRBJ1-1	NA	TGTGCCAGCAGCCCAGGGAAGCAGGCTTTCTTT	CASSPGKQAFF
TRBV7-9	NA	TRBJ2-5	TRBD2	TGTGCCAGCAGAGAGGAGGACTGGCGGGGGGCACAAGAGACCCAGTACTTC	CASREEDWRGAQETQYF
TRBV2	NA	TRBJ2-1	NA	TGTGCCAGCAGTGAAGCGGCAGGGTGGGGCAATGAGCAGTTCTTC	CASSEAAGWGNEQFF
TRBV11-2	NA	TRBJ2-1	TRBD2	TGTGCCAGCAGCTTAATTGGGGCGAGCGGGAGTCCGTACAATGAGCAGTTCTTC	CASSLIGASGSPYNEQFF
TRBV6-5	few	TRBJ1-4	NA	TGTGCCAGCCGCCGAACCATGACAGGAGGTGAAAAACTGTTTTTT	CASRRTMTGGEKLFF
TRBV2	NA	TRBJ1-1	TRBD1	TGTGCCAGCAGTGTCTCGACAGGGATCACTGAAGCTTTCTTT	CASSVSTGITEAFF
TRBV19	NA	TRBJ1-1	NA	TGTGCCAGTAGTATGAATGTTTACACTGAAGCTTTCTTT	CASSMNVYTEAFF
TRBV11-2	few	TRBJ2-7	NA	TGTGCCAGCAGCTTAGAACGGGCTCCCGGCCACGAGCAGTACTTC	CASSLERAPGHEQYF
TRBV9	NA	TRBJ2-2	NA	TGTGCCAGCAGCGTAGTGGCAGGGGGGCCCACCGGGGAGCTGTTTTTT	CASSVVAGGPTGELFF
TRBV4-3	NA	TRBJ1-4	NA	TGCGCCAGCAGCCCCACCGGGGTAGGGGCTAATGAAAAACTGTTTTTT	CASSPTGVGANEKLFF
TRBV12-5	NA	TRBJ2-3	NA	TGTGCTAGTGGTTTGGCGCCCGATACGCAGTATTTT	CASGLAPDTQYF
TRBV30	NA	TRBJ1-1	NA	TGTGCCTGGAGCCGGGCGCCCGAAGCTTTCTTT	CAWSRAPEAFF
TRBV5-4	NA	TRBJ2-1	TRBD2	TGTGCCAGCAGCGGTCTAGCGGGGGGTTCGAGCTCCTACAATGAGCAGTTCTTC	CASSGLAGGSSSYNEQFF
TRBV5-1	NA	TRBJ2-7	NA	TGCGCCAGCAGCTTGTCGCAGGGGGGTGAGCAGTACTTC	CASSLSQGGEQYF
TRBV10-2	NA	TRBJ2-3	TRBD2	TGCGCCAGCAGTCCTCCGGGACTAGCGGGAGATACGCAGTATTTT	CASSPPGLAGDTQYF
TRBV4-2	NA	TRBJ1-3	TRBD1	TGTGCCAGCAGCCCACACGGACAGGAACACTCTGGAAACACCATATATTTT	CASSPHGQEHSGNTIYF